These 2 T cell receptor beta chains were sequenced from one sample in a study of T cells in Graves' hyperthyroidism and ophthalmopathy. TCR beta CDR3 regions were amplified from RNA transcripts. Carried out on the TCR CDR3, a first-round RT-PCR used the HTBI primer set. MiXCR, run by TCRdb on the multiplex PCR reads, gives a single entry per CDR3 protein. The table lists about 570,000 distinct CDR3 sequences, 40% to 55% of them singletons. Sequencing was carried out using peripheral blood or thyroid tissue (not recorded which). These receptor sequences come from an adult woman with Graves' disease, either hyperthyroidism or ophthalmopathy (not recorded which).

This clonotype was observed a few times. This rearrangement joins TRBV24-1 to TRBJ2-5; 9 bases are a match to TRBD1. CDR1 KGHDR and CDR2 SFDVKD come from the germline V gene. The V gene end was trimmed by 2 bases and the J gene end by 5 bases; junction bases not matched to a gene: 5. The CDR3 is made up of 15 amino acids. The DNA for the CDR3 is TGTGCCACCAGTGATTACAGGGGGCTGCAGGAGACCCAGTACTTC. As protein: CATSDYRGLQETQYF.

The chain uses TRBV7-8 and TRBJ1-3; D is unclear. The V gene lost 7 bases and the J gene lost 7 bases, with 11 bases spanning the gap. CDR3 size: 12 residues. Germline V CDR1 and CDR2: SGHVS, FQNEAQ. This CDR3 reads CASKLTLNTIYF. CDR3 sequence (DNA): TGTGCCAGCAAGCTGACACTGAACACCATATATTTT. Drawing the rest from reference TRBV7-8 and TRBJ1-3, the complete variable domain is GAGVSQSPRYKVAKRGQDVALRCDPISGHVSLFWYQQALGQGPEFLTYFQNEAQLDKSGLPSDRFFAERPEGSVSTLKIQRTQQEDSAVYLCASKLTLNTIYFGEGSWLTVV.